Each of the 27 T cell receptor beta chains below was sequenced from the same sample in a study of blood T cell repertoires in COVID-19. Libraries were prepared by immunoSEQ multiplex PCR; TCRdb keeps only in-frame clonotypes and omits some of them. The sample holds approximately 140,000 clones, around nine tenths seen once. The sample comprised peripheral blood. These receptors were collected from a man aged 50-60 years with active or convalescent COVID-19.

This clone was detected ten times or more. V gene TRBV6-6 combines with J gene TRBJ1-5, with D perhaps TRBD1 (5 bases). CDR1 and CDR2 (germline): MNHNY, SVGAGI (reference sequence). The V and J ends lost 8 bases and 5 bases respectively, with 13 bases between them. The CDR3 covers 13 residues. In DNA form, the CDR3 reads TGTGCCAGCTGGGGGGTGGCTCATCAGCCCCAGCATTTT. Translation gives CASWGVAHQPQHF.

V is TRBV29-1 and J is TRBJ2-2, with unresolved D. The CDR3 is made up of 14 amino acids. Germline CDR1 is SQVTM and CDR2 is ANQGSEA. Deletions cut 5 bases from V and 0 bases from J, with 10 bases between. CDR3 region: CSVSRSANTGELFF. The CDR3 nucleotides read TGCAGCGTTTCGCGTTCCGCGAACACCGGGGAGCTGTTTTTT.

This clone was seen only once. V gene TRBV7-9 combines with J gene TRBJ1-2; D unclear. Trimming took off 6 bases at V and 7 bases at J, with 18 bases between the two ends. The CDR3 has 14 amino acids. Germline CDR1 is SEHNR and CDR2 is FQNEAQ (reference sequence). The chain's CDR3 is CASSEWSPSSGYTF. The CDR3 DNA follows: TGTGCCAGCAGTGAGTGGAGTCCCAGCTCTGGCTACACCTTC.

The chain carries TRBV7-9 and TRBJ2-7; 8 bases line up with TRBD1. With 5 bases clipped from V and 1 base from J, the junction kept 7 bases outside the gene matches. This CDR3 is 15 amino acids long. CDR1 SEHNR and CDR2 FQNEAQ come from the germline V gene (reference sequence). CDR3 residues: CASSLGQGRSYEQYF. CDR3 DNA: TGTGCCAGCAGCCTAGGACAGGGTCGGTCCTACGAGCAGTACTTC. The variable domain in full, completed from reference TRBV7-9 and TRBJ2-7, reads DTGVSQNPRHKITKRGQNVTFRCDPISEHNRLYWYRQTLGQGPEFLTYFQNEAQLEKSRLLSDRFSAERPKGSFSTLEIQRTEQGDSAMYLCASSLGQGRSYEQYFGPGTRLTVT.

The rearrangement links TRBV18 to TRBJ1-2, with D maybe TRBD1 (6 bases). CDR3 length: 15 amino acids. Germline-derived CDR1 and CDR2 are KGHSH and LQKENI. The ends were cut back, 2 bases at V and 8 bases at J, with 18 bases in the middle. CDR3 coding DNA: TGTGCCAGCTCACCAAGGACAGATAAACCCACCGGCTACACCTTC. Translated, it gives CASSPRTDKPTGYTF.

This clone was counted a few times. This chain joins TRBV13 and TRBJ2-5; D is possibly TRBD1 (5 bases). Germline CDR1 PRHDT, CDR2 FYEKMQ (reference sequence). V dropped 2 bases and J dropped 4 bases, with 8 bases sitting between them. The CDR3 spans 13 residues. DNA for the CDR3: TGTGCCAGCAGCTTAAGACAGAGAGAGACCCAGTACTTC. Amino acids: CASSLRQRETQYF.

This clone was picked up one time. This chain joins TRBV28 and TRBJ1-6; 7 bases align to TRBD1. Germline lookup yields CDR1 MDHEN and CDR2 SYDVKM. The CDR3 has 15 amino acids. V dropped 6 bases and J dropped 7; count of bases not matched to a gene: 9. CDR3 region: CASRARSGGNSPLHF. Written as DNA, the CDR3 is TGTGCCAGCAGAGCACGGTCAGGGGGGAATTCACCCCTCCACTTT.

The CDR3 reads CASSIADTQYF. The CDR3 coding sequence is TGTGCCAGCAGCATAGCGGATACGCAGTATTTT. The chain is built from TRBV9 and TRBJ2-3, with a possible D match to TRBD2 (5 bases). The germline CDR1 and CDR2 sequences are SGDLS and YYNGEE. V was shortened by 4 bases and J by 6 bases, with 6 bases between the two germline ends. The CDR3 covers 11 residues.

The chain carries TRBV27 and TRBJ1-5; TRBD1 matches at 7 bases. The CDR3 sequence is 15 residues long. Germline V gene sequence: CDR1 MNHEY, CDR2 SMNVEV (reference sequence). The trim removed 6 bases at V and 1 base at J, leaving 6 bases unmatched. The chain's CDR3 is CASRRDRVSNQPQHF. The DNA of the CDR3 is TGTGCCAGCAGGCGCGACAGGGTCAGCAATCAGCCCCAGCATTTT.

The rearrangement uses TRBV25-1 and TRBJ2-7; 7 nucleotides agree with TRBD2. CDR3 length: 13 amino acids. The germline gives CDR1 MGHDK, CDR2 SYGVNS. Unmatched junction bases numbered 5, after V lost 3 bases and J lost 6 bases. The chain's CDR3 is CASSEREYGEQYF. The CDR3 bases are TGTGCCAGCAGTGAGCGGGAGTACGGCGAGCAGTACTTC.

This clone was observed a few times. The V gene is TRBV27, the J gene TRBJ1-4, with a weak D call TRBD1 (5 bases). Germline V CDR1 and CDR2: MNHEY, SMNVEV (reference sequence). Trimming stripped 5 bases from V and 4 bases from J, with 14 bases between. The CDR3 is made up of 15 amino acids. CDR3 bases: TGTGCCAGCAGTCCGACCCGGGGGTATAATGAAAAACTGTTTTTT. As protein: CASSPTRGYNEKLFF.

This chain connects TRBV5-1 to TRBJ2-1, with TRBD2 matching 10 bases. The CDR3 contains 18 residues. Germline assignment: CDR1 SGHRS and CDR2 YFSETQ. The ends lost 4 bases at V and 4 bases at J; junction bases unmatched: 14. The CDR3: CASSRTDRLAGVYNEQFF. The CDR3 DNA follows: TGCGCCAGCAGCAGGACGGACCGGCTAGCGGGAGTGTACAATGAGCAGTTCTTC.

The rearrangement uses TRBV5-4 and TRBJ1-2; 7 bases line up with TRBD1. Germline CDR1 reads SGHNT; CDR2 reads YYREEE (reference sequence). This CDR3 is 12 amino acids long. With 3 bases clipped from V and 8 bases from J, the junction kept 4 bases outside the gene matches. CDR3 DNA: TGTGCCAGCAGCTGGGACAGTCGGGGCTACACCTTC. It is translated as CASSWDSRGYTF. The whole variable domain, filled in from reference TRBV5-4 and TRBJ1-2, reads ETGVTQSPTHLIKTRGQQVTLRCSSQSGHNTVSWYQQALGQGPQFIFQYYREEENGRGNFPPRFSGLQFPNYSSELNVNALELDDSALYLCASSWDSRGYTFGSGTRLTVV.

The chain employs TRBV5-6 and TRBJ1-2; 10 bases fit TRBD1. Germline trimming cut 0 bases from V and 8 bases from J; bases unmatched to any gene: 7. Germline V lookup: CDR1 SGHDT, CDR2 YYEEEE. The CDR3 covers 15 residues. The CDR3 DNA sequence: TGTGCCAGCAGCTTGGAGGGACAGGGGATGGGCGGCTACACCTTC. Translating gives CASSLEGQGMGGYTF.

The rearrangement links TRBV2 to TRBJ2-7, with a possible D match to TRBD2 (5 bases). Trimming took off 0 bases at V and 6 bases at J, with 9 bases between the two ends. This CDR3 region has 13 residues. Germline CDR1 is SNHLY and CDR2 is FYNNEI. Here the CDR3 DNA reads TGTGCCAGCAGTGAAGCCGCCGAGGGCGAGCAGTACTTC. Amino acids: CASSEAAEGEQYF.

The rearrangement joins TRBV28 to TRBJ2-3; 9 nucleotides align to TRBD2. This CDR3 spans 15 amino acids. CDR1 and CDR2 (germline): MDHEN, SYDVKM. Trimming took 8 bases from V and 4 from J; bases not matched to a gene: 10. CDR3 protein: CASLRVREGADTQYF. The CDR3 nucleotides are TGTGCCAGCCTACGTGTGCGGGAGGGGGCAGATACGCAGTATTTT.

The CDR3 loop is CASSLPTSSTGELFF. The CDR3 DNA sequence: TGTGCCAGCAGCTTACCGACTAGCAGTACCGGGGAGCTGTTTTTT. This chain links TRBV7-9 with TRBJ2-2, with TRBD2 matching over 7 bases. Per the germline V gene, CDR1 is SEHNR and CDR2 is FQNEAQ (reference sequence). This CDR3 spans 15 amino acids. V dropped 2 bases and J dropped 5; count of bases not matched to a gene: 5. Using reference TRBV7-9 and TRBJ2-2 for the parts outside the CDR3, the full variable domain is DTGVSQNPRHKITKRGQNVTFRCDPISEHNRLYWYRQTLGQGPEFLTYFQNEAQLEKSRLLSDRFSAERPKGSFSTLEIQRTEQGDSAMYLCASSLPTSSTGELFFGEGSRLTVL.

A few counts support this clone. The gene calls are TRBV5-1 and TRBJ2-1; 7 bases are shared with TRBD1. The length of the CDR3 is 15 residues. The V gene end was trimmed by 5 bases and the J gene end by 8 bases; junction bases not matched to a gene: 13. CDR1 is SGHRS and CDR2 is YFSETQ in the germline V gene. In DNA, the CDR3 is TGCGCCAGCAGGCCCGAGGGACAGCCATGGGATGAGCAGTTCTTC. Translated, it gives CASRPEGQPWDEQFF.

This clone was recorded only once. The V gene is TRBV6-2 or TRBV6-3, the J gene TRBJ2-7; D may be TRBD1 (6 bases). The CDR3 sequence is 11 residues long. The V end lost 6 bases, the J end lost 3 bases, and 6 bases lay between the germline ends. Germline CDR1 MNHEY, CDR2 SVGEGT. Here the CDR3 DNA reads TGTGCCAGCAGCAGGGGCTACGAGCAGTACTTC. Translation: CASSRGYEQYF.

This chain uses TRBV28 with TRBJ2-7; the D is unclear. V gave up 2 bases and J gave up 3 bases, with 14 bases separating them. Germline CDR1 is MDHEN and CDR2 is SYDVKM. The CDR3 contains 15 residues. The CDR3 loop is CASSLTGKARYEQYF. The CDR3 DNA reads as TGTGCCAGCAGTTTAACGGGTAAGGCCCGCTACGAGCAGTACTTC.

This clone was seen a single time. The chain carries TRBV5-1 and TRBJ2-2; possibly TRBD2 for D (6 bases). Germline loops: CDR1 SGHRS, CDR2 YFSETQ. CDR3 length equals 15 residues. The V and J ends lost 0 bases and 3 bases respectively, with 9 bases between them. The CDR3 nucleotides read TGCGCCAGCAGCTTGGTTAGCGGACACACCGGGGAGCTGTTTTTT. It yields the protein CASSLVSGHTGELFF.

The CDR3 reads CASSSGGQNNSPLHF. CDR3 DNA: TGTGCCAGCAGCTCAGGGGGACAAAATAATTCACCCCTCCACTTT. The V call is TRBV11-2, the J call TRBJ1-6; 7 nucleotides line up with TRBD1. The length of the CDR3 is 15 residues. Germline V gene sequence: CDR1 SGHAT, CDR2 FQNNGV. The V gene end was trimmed by 4 bases and the J gene end by 5 bases; junction bases not matched to a gene: 5.

The genes are TRBV25-1 and TRBJ2-1, with 7 bases identical to TRBD1. This CDR3 has 14 residues. V trimming: 11 bases; J trimming: 4 bases; junction bases outside the gene matches: 11. In germline, CDR1 is MGHDK, CDR2 SYGVNS. DNA of the CDR3: TGTGCCGCCCAAGGGGGCGGGCTTTACAATGAGCAGTTCTTC. It specifies CAAQGGGLYNEQFF.

J is TRBJ1-2 and V is TRBV27; possibly TRBD1 for D (5 bases). CDR3 size: 15 residues. Per the germline V gene, CDR1 is MNHEY and CDR2 is SMNVEV (reference sequence). V shed 5 bases and J shed 4 bases, with 17 bases lying between them. The CDR3 bases are TGTGCCAGCAGTCCCAGTCCGGGGGTTAGCTATGGCTACACCTTC. Translated, it gives CASSPSPGVSYGYTF.

DNA for the CDR3: TGTGCCAGCTCACAGGTTAATTCTTTGCCGCGGCGATTCTACGAGCAGTACTTC. It encodes CASSQVNSLPRRFYEQYF. The gene calls are TRBV18 and TRBJ2-7; D is ambiguous. This CDR3 has 18 residues. CDR1 is KGHSH and CDR2 is LQKENI in the germline V gene. Trimming shortened V by 4 bases and J by 3 bases, and 25 bases separated the two germline ends. The full variable domain, in which reference TRBV18 and TRBJ2-7 provide the parts outside the CDR3, is NAGVMQNPRHLVRRRGQEARLRCSPMKGHSHVYWYRQLPEEGLKFMVYLQKENIIDESGMPKERFSAEFPKEGPSILRIQQVVRGDSAAYFCASSQVNSLPRRFYEQYFGPGTRLTVT.

This clone showed up just a few times. Additional DNA sequences in this sample encode the identical CDR3. The rearrangement uses TRBV12-3 or TRBV12-4 and TRBJ1-1, with a possible D match to TRBD1 (5 bases). With 3 bases removed from V and 1 base from J, the gap between germline ends came to 6 bases. This CDR3 region has 13 residues. The CDR3 coding sequence is TGTGCCAGCAGTTTCGGACAGAACACTGAAGCTTTCTTT. Encoded protein: CASSFGQNTEAFF.

J is TRBJ1-2 and V is TRBV5-4, with D uncertain. Germline values: CDR1 SGHNT, CDR2 YYREEE (reference sequence). This CDR3 is 14 amino acids long. The V end lost 0 bases, the J end lost 7 bases, and 13 bases lay between the germline ends. The CDR3, as DNA: TGTGCCAGCAGCTTGGGTGGCCGACGGGGTGGCTACACCTTC. This encodes CASSLGGRRGGYTF.